A single sample is the source of the 20 T cell receptor beta chains below, sequenced in a study of blood T cell repertoires in COVID-19 (dated by TCRdb to 2018 to 2020). Receptors were amplified or captured by the immunoSEQ multiplex PCR assay. TCRdb stores this immuneACCESS table with in-frame sequences only. Part of the clones is absent; in the studies checked, under half of the shortfall reflects unresolved V genes, and no reason is known for the rest. Here the sample has around 250,000 clones; 86% occur a single time. The ten most abundant clones make up about 14% of the sample. Sequenced input: PBMCs or T cells enriched from blood (not recorded which). These receptors came from a man aged 18 to 30 who had recovered from COVID-19.

The gene calls are TRBV5-5 and TRBJ2-1; tentative D call: TRBD2 (6 bases). The V and J ends lost 4 bases and 6 bases respectively, with 8 bases between them. Germline V gene sequence: CDR1 SGHKS, CDR2 YYEKEE (reference sequence). This CDR3 is 12 amino acids long. The CDR3 sequence: CASSPGGNEQFF. The CDR3 coding sequence is TGTGCCAGCAGCCCCGGGGGCAATGAGCAGTTCTTC.

The DNA of the CDR3 is TGTGCCAGTAGTCCCCGGGGGGGGGAGGGCCTTTTCAGTGAGCAGTTCTTC. Amino acid sequence: CASSPRGGEGLFSEQFF. The chain has TRBV19 and TRBJ2-1; 8 nucleotides line up with TRBD2. Trimming cost V 5 bases and J 9 bases; bases outside gene matches: 18. Germline assignment: CDR1 LNHDA and CDR2 SQIVND (reference sequence). The CDR3 has 17 residues. Combining the CDR3 with reference TRBV19 and TRBJ2-1 gives the whole variable domain DGGITQSPKYLFRKEGQNVTLSCEQNLNHDAMYWYRQDPGQGLRLIYYSQIVNDFQKGDIAEGYSVSREKKESFPLTVTSAQKNPTAFYLCASSPRGGEGLFSEQFFGPGTRLTVL.

The CDR3 is CASSIGAASSYEQYF. The CDR3 nucleotides are TGTGCCAGTAGTATAGGAGCGGCCAGCTCCTACGAGCAGTACTTC. V is TRBV19 and J is TRBJ2-7, with D tentatively TRBD2 (5 bases). CDR1 LNHDA and CDR2 SQIVND come from the germline V gene (reference sequence). This CDR3 region has 15 residues. Trimming pared 1 base from V and 0 bases from J, leaving 10 bases between.

J is TRBJ1-6 and V is TRBV6-5; 9 bases line up with TRBD1. V shed 6 bases and J 5 bases; nucleotides not matched to a gene: 5. Germline CDR1 MNHEY, CDR2 SVGAGI. This CDR3 is 15 amino acids long. The CDR3 bases are TGTGCCAGCAGCCGGGACAGGGACAATAATTCACCCCTCCACTTT. Protein product: CASSRDRDNNSPLHF.

This clone occurred once. The V gene is TRBV11-2, the J gene TRBJ2-3, with D maybe TRBD2 (5 bases). Per germline, CDR1 SGHAT and CDR2 FQNNGV. There are 14 residues in the CDR3. V lost 0 bases and J 11 bases, leaving 15 bases between the germline ends. The CDR3 protein is CASSLDERWGKQYF. DNA of the CDR3: TGTGCCAGCAGCTTAGATGAGCGGTGGGGAAAGCAGTATTTT.

This chain uses TRBV6-2 or TRBV6-3 with TRBJ2-6; unclear D gene. The germline V and J ends were trimmed by 5 bases and 0 bases, with 8 bases remaining between them. Per the germline V gene, CDR1 is MNHEY and CDR2 is SVGEGT. CDR3 length: 15 residues. Written as DNA, the CDR3 is TGTGCCAGCAGTATCAGAAACTCTGGGGCCAACGTCCTGACTTTC. The encoded protein is CASSIRNSGANVLTF.

The V call is TRBV21-1, the J call TRBJ1-3; the table gives TRBD1 as D, unverified against the DNA. TRBV21-1 is annotated as a pseudogene. This CDR3 spans 16 amino acids. Here the CDR3 DNA reads TGTGCCAGCAGCACCTGGGACAGGACAGCTGGAAACACCATATATTTT. Its translation: CASSTWDRTAGNTIYF.

The chain joins TRBV27 to TRBJ1-2, with 7 bases that match TRBD1. The V and J ends lost 5 bases and 6 bases, in that order; junction bases with no gene match: 12. This CDR3 region has 15 residues. CDR1 is MNHEY, CDR2 SMNVEV, per germline (reference sequence). The CDR3 spells CASSQATTGLNGYTF. As DNA, the CDR3 is TGTGCCAGCAGTCAAGCGACGACAGGGTTGAATGGCTACACCTTC.

This clone has a single count. The rearrangement links TRBV24-1 to TRBJ2-5; a weak D match, TRBD1 (6 bases). Per germline, CDR1 KGHDR and CDR2 SFDVKD. The V end lost 3 bases, the J end lost 4 bases, and 11 bases lay between the germline ends. The CDR3 has 14 residues. CDR3 nucleotides: TGTGCCACCAGTGATACCCTGACAGGAGAGACCCAGTACTTC. The encoded protein is CATSDTLTGETQYF.

V gene TRBV12-5 combines with J gene TRBJ1-5; 7 bases match TRBD1. The trim removed 0 bases at V and 6 bases at J, leaving 11 bases unmatched. The germline V gene has CDR1 LGHNT and CDR2 FRNRAP. The CDR3 is made up of 17 amino acids. In nucleotides, the CDR3 is TGTGCTAGTGGTTTGGTCGTTGGAGGGGGCTCTGGTCAGCCCCAGCATTTT. Translation: CASGLVVGGGSGQPQHF. Variable domain in full (rest from reference TRBV12-5 and TRBJ1-5): DARVTQTPRHKVTEMGQEVTMRCQPILGHNTVFWYRQTMMQGLELLAYFRNRAPLDDSGMPKDRFSAEMPDATLATLKIQPSEPRDSAVYFCASGLVVGGGSGQPQHFGDGTRLSIL.

The chain uses TRBV6-1 and TRBJ1-3; D ambiguous. This CDR3 region has 15 residues. V was trimmed by 0 bases and J by 4 bases, leaving 10 bases between them. The V gene's germline CDR1 is MNHNS and CDR2 SASEGT. The CDR3 protein is CASSEAGIPGNTIYF. The CDR3 coding sequence is TGTGCCAGCAGTGAAGCCGGTATTCCGGGAAACACCATATATTTT.

This rearrangement joins TRBV4-2 to TRBJ2-1; TRBD2 aligns across 14 bases. Germline assignment: CDR1 LGHNA and CDR2 YNFKEQ. The CDR3 consists of 19 residues. V was clipped by 0 bases and J by 4 bases; unmatched bases: 8. CDR3 DNA sequence: TGTGCCAGCAGCCAAGAGGGACTAGCGGGGGAACTGTCATACAATGAGCAGTTCTTC. Translated, it gives CASSQEGLAGELSYNEQFF.

Only one count was recorded for this clone. V gene TRBV5-1 combines with J gene TRBJ2-7, with TRBD1 matching 10 bases. Trimming cost V 4 bases and J 4 bases; bases outside gene matches: 11. The CDR3 consists of 16 residues. CDR1 is SGHRS, CDR2 YFSETQ, per germline. CDR3 DNA sequence: TGCGCCAGCAGCCCGGAGGTGGGACAGGGGAGTTACGAGCAGTACTTC. This translates into CASSPEVGQGSYEQYF.

The chain uses TRBV6-5 and TRBJ2-3; TRBD1 might be the D (5 bases). Trimming removed 2 bases at V and 4 bases at J, with 10 bases between. Germline CDR1 reads MNHEY; CDR2 reads SVGAGI. The CDR3 contains 14 residues. CDR3 protein: CASSYAKGADTQYF. Written as DNA, the CDR3 is TGTGCCAGCAGTTACGCGAAAGGGGCAGATACGCAGTATTTT.

The CDR3 protein is CAWRVGSPLHF. CDR3 nucleotides: TGTGCCTGGCGGGTAGGATCACCCCTCCACTTT. The chain has TRBV30 and TRBJ1-6, with D hard to call. The CDR3 is 11 residues long. With 5 bases removed from V and 10 bases from J, the gap between germline ends came to 9 bases. Germline V gene lookup returns CDR1 GTSNPN and CDR2 SVGIG (reference sequence).

This clone was observed a handful of times. The chain links TRBV30 to TRBJ1-6; tentatively, D is TRBD1 (5 bases). From germline, CDR1 is GTSNPN and CDR2 SVGIG (reference sequence). The V and J ends lost 1 base and 10 bases respectively, with 11 bases between them. This CDR3 contains 13 residues. CDR3 DNA sequence: TGTGCCTGGAGTGCGGAGGGGTGGTCACCCCTCCACTTT. This codes for CAWSAEGWSPLHF.

This chain joins TRBV12-3 or TRBV12-4 and TRBJ1-5; 9 bases agree with TRBD1. There are 13 residues in the CDR3. Trimming removed 5 bases from V and 7 bases from J; junction bases left unmatched: 3. The CDR3 sequence is CASSRTGGQPQHF. CDR3 coding DNA: TGTGCCAGCAGTCGTACAGGGGGCCAGCCCCAGCATTTT.

The chain is built from TRBV7-5 and TRBJ2-3; the table's D call of TRBD1 was not tested on the DNA. TRBV7-5 is flagged as a pseudogene. This CDR3 is built from 14 residues. The CDR3 loop reads CARSLETGRDTQYF. The CDR3 nucleotides are TGTGCCAGAAGCTTAGAGACAGGGCGGGATACGCAGTATTTT.

This clone came up once. The CDR3, as DNA: TGTGCCAGTAGTCCCGGACAGGGGAGCTCCTACGAGCAGTACTTC. Amino acids: CASSPGQGSSYEQYF. The rearrangement joins TRBV19 to TRBJ2-7; 9 positions match TRBD1. V dropped 5 bases and J dropped 0; count of bases not matched to a gene: 5. This CDR3 has 15 residues. Germline CDR1 and CDR2: LNHDA and SQIVND (reference sequence). The variable domain in full, with the rest retrieved from reference TRBV19 and TRBJ2-7, is DGGITQSPKYLFRKEGQNVTLSCEQNLNHDAMYWYRQDPGQGLRLIYYSQIVNDFQKGDIAEGYSVSREKKESFPLTVTSAQKNPTAFYLCASSPGQGSSYEQYFGPGTRLTVT.

The chain employs TRBV27 and TRBJ1-3; TRBD1 might be the D (5 bases). Germline assignment: CDR1 MNHEY and CDR2 SMNVEV (reference sequence). Trimming took 5 bases from V and 0 from J, leaving 14 bases between them. The CDR3 is made up of 16 amino acids. The CDR3 sequence: CASSPTPGISGNTIYF. CDR3 sequence (DNA): TGTGCCAGCAGTCCGACCCCAGGGATCTCTGGAAACACCATATATTTT.